This T cell receptor (beta chain) was obtained from a study of Ad26.COV2.S vaccination and SARS-CoV-2 variants (dated by TCRdb to the early 2020s). Background for the entire study: Donors in the vaccine arm were drawn from COV1001, a phase I-IIa trial of Ad26.COV2.S in healthy adults that was multicentre, randomized, double-blind and placebo-controlled. Ad26.COV2.S was administered intramuscularly at 5 x 10^10 or 1 x 10^11 viral particles, either as a single shot or as two shots given 56 days apart. TCRbeta repertoire sequencing served as the tool for gauging how specific and how broad the SARS-CoV-2-reactive T cell receptors were following Ad26.COV2.S vaccination. A total of 32 samples were included in the TCR-sequenced set, comprising roughly 20 Ad26.COV2.S vaccine recipients, 5 placebo recipients and 8 SARS-CoV-2 convalescent individuals. Participants in the trial were split at random into five groups of five each, receiving low-dose or high-dose Ad26.COV2.S once or twice, or else placebo on both occasions. Investigators remained blinded to trial group allocation during experiments and outcome assessment.

The germline V gene provides CDR1 SGHAT and CDR2 FQNNGV. CDR3 length: 16 amino acids, cysteine to phenylalanine. Just the 48-base CDR3 DNA is kept, in frame starting at base 1. The trim is 0 bases for V and 1 base for J, with a gap of 10 bases between the germline ends. Read against the paper, the sample's treatment or condition label means: some 20 received Ad26.COV2.S at low or high dose, single or two shots; 5 received placebo; per-sample allocation not given. Repertoires of vaccine and placebo recipients were sequenced from samples collected on day 63 after the first injection. Cohort 1b enrolled some 25 adults aged 18-55 years at a single site in Boston, USA, between 29 July and 7 August 2020. Ad26.COV2.S consisted of a replication-incompetent adenovirus type 26 vector by which a prefusion-stabilized SARS-CoV-2 spike protein from the original Wuhan strain was expressed. Results and caveats for the whole study, not just this receptor: Ad26.COV2.S recipients had higher spike-specific TCR breadth than placebo recipients (P = 0.0014). Non-spike TCR breadth was comparable between vaccine and placebo recipients, consistent with the vaccine containing only spike. According to the authors, total T cell responses may have been underestimated by the TCR breadth and depth analyses. The study was not powered for comparison of responses between vaccine doses or regimens. After vaccination, substantial breadth of spike-specific CD8+ and CD4+ T cell responses was reported.

The immunoSEQ Assay was used to sequence TCRbeta CDR3 regions. After extraction, genomic DNA underwent amplification by bias-controlled multiplex PCR, followed by high-throughput sequencing. The study's own analysis went as follows. Collapsing and filtering of sequences were performed to quantify the absolute abundance of each unique TCRbeta CDR3 region. T cell fraction was estimated by normalizing TCRbeta template counts to usable DNA, which was measured by amplifying reference genes present in all nucleated cells. Repertoire TCRs were annotated as SARS-CoV-2-specific by exact matching of V gene, CDR3 amino acid sequence and J gene to a known reactive TCR set. The reference SARS-CoV-2 TCR set was obtained from MIRA and was filtered for enrichment in COVID-19-positive ImmuneCODE repertoires, whereby public or cross-reactive TCRs were removed. Drawing on the MIRA antigens, annotated TCRs were analysed further at the level of specific ORF or position within ORF. Depth was the summed frequency of annotated unique rearrangements, while breadth was defined as annotated unique rearrangements over total unique productive rearrangements. Group comparisons of TCR breadth used two-sided Wilcoxon rank-sum tests. TCRdb retrieved this table from immuneACCESS and kept in-frame rearrangements only. Not all clones are present; in checked studies, unresolved V genes account for under half, and no reason is known for the remainder. That table gives V, J and clone size, and the DNA gave D and trimming. Present in this sample are about 680,000 clones, about 89% of which were seen just once. Around 1.4% of the sample rests with the top ten.

Remarks on this clone: There is no known antigen for this receptor. No per-base quality is available; no much larger clone lies one base away.

Specimen: peripheral blood, collected in a trial of Ad26.COV2.S vaccine versus placebo. Recombination connected TRBV11-2 to TRBJ1-5; the D segment could be TRBD1, given 5 matching bases. This TCR was recovered from a person aged 18-60 years who received the Ad26.COV2.S COVID-19 vaccine or a placebo. The CDR3 protein: CASSLDGGMSNQPQHF. Here is the DNA: TGTGCCAGCAGCTTAGACGGGGGAATGAGCAATCAGCCCCAGCATTTT.